Only a few counts were recorded for the clone carrying this TCR beta chain. The entry originates in a study of blood T cell repertoires in COVID-19. Study information: The United States, Italy and Spain supplied acute and convalescent COVID-19 samples. The cDNA or gDNA used as material had been derived from T cells, B-cell-depleted T cells, or PBMCs.

The CDR3 is 16 residues long. In the study's own analysis: Cell counts per sample came from amplifying reference gene primers. Data came from immunoSEQ multiplex PCR; TCRdb stores just in-frame clones and leaves some out. That table furnishes V, J and clone size, whereas the DNA furnished D and trimming. The sample carries 30,000 to 50,000 clones, around 80% recorded once. V gene TRBV1 combines with J gene TRBJ2-1; TRBD1, as called in the table, went unchecked against the DNA. TRBV1 represents a pseudogene. Input material: peripheral blood. The TCR sequence derives from a man at least 80 years old with active or convalescent COVID-19. CDR3 nucleotide sequence: TGCACCGTGGAATTTGACAGGTATCCATTCTACAATGAGCAGTTCTTC. It specifies CTVEFDRYPFYNEQFF.